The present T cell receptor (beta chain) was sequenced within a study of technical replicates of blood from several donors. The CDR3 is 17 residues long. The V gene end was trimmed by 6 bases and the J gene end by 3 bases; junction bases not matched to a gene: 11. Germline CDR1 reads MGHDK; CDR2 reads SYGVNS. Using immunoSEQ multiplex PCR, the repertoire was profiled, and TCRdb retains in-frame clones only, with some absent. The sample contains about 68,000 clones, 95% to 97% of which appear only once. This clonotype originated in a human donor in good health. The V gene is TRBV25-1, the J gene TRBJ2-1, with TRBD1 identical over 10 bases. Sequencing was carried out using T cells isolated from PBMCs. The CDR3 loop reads CASRDRGASAYYNEQFF. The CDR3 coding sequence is TGTGCCAGCAGGGACAGGGGGGCAAGCGCCTACTACAATGAGCAGTTCTTC.